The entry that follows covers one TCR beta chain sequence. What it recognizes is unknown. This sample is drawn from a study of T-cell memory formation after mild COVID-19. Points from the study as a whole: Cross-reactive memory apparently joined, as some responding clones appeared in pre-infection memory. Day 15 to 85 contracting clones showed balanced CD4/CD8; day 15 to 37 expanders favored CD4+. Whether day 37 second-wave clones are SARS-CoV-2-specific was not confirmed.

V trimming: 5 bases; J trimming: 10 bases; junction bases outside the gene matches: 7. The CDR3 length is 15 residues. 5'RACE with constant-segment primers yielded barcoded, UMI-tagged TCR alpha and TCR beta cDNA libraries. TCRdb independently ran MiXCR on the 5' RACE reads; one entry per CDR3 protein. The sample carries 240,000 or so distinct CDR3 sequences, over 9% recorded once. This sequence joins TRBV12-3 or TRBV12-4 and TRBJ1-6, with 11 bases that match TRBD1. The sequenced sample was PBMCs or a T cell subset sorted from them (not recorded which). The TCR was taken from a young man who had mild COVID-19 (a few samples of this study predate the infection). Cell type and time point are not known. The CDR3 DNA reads TGTGCCAGCAGTCTAGGACAGGGGGCAAAATCACCCCTCCACTTT. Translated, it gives CASSLGQGAKSPLHF.